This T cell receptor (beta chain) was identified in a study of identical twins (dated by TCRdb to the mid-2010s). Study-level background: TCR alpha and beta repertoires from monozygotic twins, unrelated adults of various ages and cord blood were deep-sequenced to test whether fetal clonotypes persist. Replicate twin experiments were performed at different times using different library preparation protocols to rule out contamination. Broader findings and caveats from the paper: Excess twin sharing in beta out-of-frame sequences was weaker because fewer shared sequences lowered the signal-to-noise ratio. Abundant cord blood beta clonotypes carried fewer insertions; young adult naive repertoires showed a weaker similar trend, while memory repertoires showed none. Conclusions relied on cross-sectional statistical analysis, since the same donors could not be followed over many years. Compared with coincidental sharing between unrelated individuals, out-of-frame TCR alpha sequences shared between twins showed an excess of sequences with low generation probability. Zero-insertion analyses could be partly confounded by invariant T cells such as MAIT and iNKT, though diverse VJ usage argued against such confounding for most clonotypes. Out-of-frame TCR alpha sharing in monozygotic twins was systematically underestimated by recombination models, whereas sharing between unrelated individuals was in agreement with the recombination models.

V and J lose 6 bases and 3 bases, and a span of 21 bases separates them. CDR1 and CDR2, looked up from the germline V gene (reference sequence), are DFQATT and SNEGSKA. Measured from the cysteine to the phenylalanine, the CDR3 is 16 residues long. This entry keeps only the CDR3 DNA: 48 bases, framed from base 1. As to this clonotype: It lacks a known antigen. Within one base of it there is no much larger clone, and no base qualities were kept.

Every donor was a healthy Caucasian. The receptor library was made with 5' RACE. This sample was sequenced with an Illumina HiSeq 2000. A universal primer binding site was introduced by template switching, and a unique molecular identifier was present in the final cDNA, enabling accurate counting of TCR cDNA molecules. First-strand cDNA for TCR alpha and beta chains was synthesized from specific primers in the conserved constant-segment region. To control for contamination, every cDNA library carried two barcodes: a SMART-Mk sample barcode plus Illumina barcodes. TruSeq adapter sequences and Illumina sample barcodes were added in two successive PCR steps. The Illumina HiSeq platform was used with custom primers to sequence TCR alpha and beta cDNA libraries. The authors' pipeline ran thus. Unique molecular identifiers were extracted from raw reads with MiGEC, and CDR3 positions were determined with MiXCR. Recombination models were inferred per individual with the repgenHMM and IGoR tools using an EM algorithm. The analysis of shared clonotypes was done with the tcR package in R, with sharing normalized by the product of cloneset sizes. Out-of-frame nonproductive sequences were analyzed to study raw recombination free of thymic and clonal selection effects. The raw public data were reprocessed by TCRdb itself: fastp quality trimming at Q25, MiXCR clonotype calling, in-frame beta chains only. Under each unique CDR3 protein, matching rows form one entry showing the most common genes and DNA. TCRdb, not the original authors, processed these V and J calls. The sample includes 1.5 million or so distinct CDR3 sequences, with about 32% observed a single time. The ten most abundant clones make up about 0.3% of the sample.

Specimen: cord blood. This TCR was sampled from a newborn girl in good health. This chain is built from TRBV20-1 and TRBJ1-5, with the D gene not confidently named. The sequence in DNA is TGCAGTGCGCTCGAGGCAGGACGGGGTTTCAATCAGCCCCAGCATTTT. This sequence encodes CSALEAGRGFNQPQHF.